A single sample gave rise to the 5 T cell receptor beta chains below, sequenced in a study of blood T cells in healthy people across ages. A second PCR, run for roughly 7 to 12 cycles, used a sample-barcoded 5' primer plus a J-beta primer mix. Via MiXCR, TCRdb re-called the 5' RACE reads, giving one row per CDR3 protein. The sample lists about 800,000 distinct CDR3 sequences, 35% to 60% seen once, with 15% to 20% in the top ten. The sample was blood. The origin of the receptors is a man older than 75 in good health.

The V call is TRBV29-1, the J call TRBJ2-6; D perhaps matches TRBD1 (6 bases). The V gene's germline CDR1 is SQVTM and CDR2 ANQGSEA. This CDR3 region has 18 residues. The ends were cut back, 6 bases at V and 0 bases at J, with 21 bases in the middle. CDR3 protein: CSVITGLGKNSGANVLTF. Written as DNA, the CDR3 is TGCAGCGTCATCACAGGGCTAGGCAAGAACTCTGGGGCCAACGTCCTGACTTTC.

The rearrangement uses TRBV12-3 or TRBV12-4 and TRBJ1-1, with unresolved D. CDR3 length equals 16 residues. Trimming stripped 0 bases from V and 1 base from J, with 12 bases between. The CDR3 sequence: CASSLALQWRNTEAFF. For the CDR3, the DNA is TGTGCCAGCAGTTTAGCGCTCCAATGGCGGAACACTGAAGCTTTCTTT.

Comment on this clonotype: This may arise from a read error, as a much more abundant clone is one base away. The chain has TRBV7-3 and TRBJ2-7, with D perhaps being TRBD1 or TRBD2 (6 bases each). The CDR3 runs 14 residues. Germline CDR1 and CDR2: SGHTA and FQGTGA. Between the trimmed V and J ends, which lost 5 bases and 3 bases, there was a span of 14 bases. This chain's CDR3 is CASSAQQGGYEQYF. The DNA of the CDR3 is TGTGCCAGCAGCGCGCAACAGGGAGGCTACGAGCAGTACTTC. Using reference TRBV7-3 and TRBJ2-7 for the parts outside the CDR3, the full variable domain is GAGVSQTPSNKVTEKGKYVELRCDPISGHTALYWYRQSLGQGPEFLIYFQGTGAADDSGLPNDRFFAVRPEGSVSTLKIQRTERGDSAVYLCASSAQQGGYEQYFGPGTRLTVT.

This clonotype was counted many times. The chain joins TRBV7-2 to TRBJ2-7; D is possibly TRBD1 (6 bases). Germline loops: CDR1 SGHTA, CDR2 FQGNSA. CDR3 length: 15 residues. Trimming pared 4 bases from V and 3 bases from J, leaving 16 bases between. As DNA, the CDR3 is TGTGCCAGCAGCTCCCTCGGTGGGGGCTTCTACGAGCAGTACTTC. Protein product: CASSSLGGGFYEQYF.

This chain links TRBV5-1 with TRBJ1-4; D is unclear. The CDR3 loop spans 12 amino acids. Trimming took off 3 bases at V and 7 bases at J, with 7 bases between the two ends. Germline CDR1 is SGHRS and CDR2 is YFSETQ. The CDR3 coding sequence is TGCGCCAGCAGCTCAGACGGTGAAAAACTGTTTTTT. Protein sequence: CASSSDGEKLFF.